The present entry profiles one T cell receptor (beta chain) with its context. Its antigen is not identified. The sample comes from a study of PD-1 blockade in classical Hodgkin lymphoma. Points from the study as a whole: Although disease activity or prior therapy may be involved, causes of the repertoire differences remain undefined. Newly diagnosed patients had baseline TCR diversity that was reportedly lower than that of healthy donors.

Here immunoSEQ multiplex PCR was the method, and the copy in TCRdb shows in-frame clones only, minus some. The sample includes tens of thousands of clones, about 89% of them seen just once. The CDR3 is 16 residues long. CDR1 is KGHSH, CDR2 LQKENI, per germline. V lost 4 bases to trimming and J lost 3 bases; unmatched junction nucleotides: 6. Time point given: newly diagnosed, previously untreated cHL patient sample. The study compared against PBMCs from newly diagnosed, untreated classical Hodgkin lymphoma. This receptor was obtained from a human donor with classical Hodgkin lymphoma. Sequenced sample: peripheral blood mononuclear cells (PBMCs). The chain recombines TRBV18 with TRBJ2-2; 9 nucleotides match TRBD1. CDR3 residues: CASSRDRGAYTGELFF. CDR3 DNA sequence: TGTGCCAGCTCACGCGACAGGGGGGCGTACACCGGGGAGCTGTTTTTT.